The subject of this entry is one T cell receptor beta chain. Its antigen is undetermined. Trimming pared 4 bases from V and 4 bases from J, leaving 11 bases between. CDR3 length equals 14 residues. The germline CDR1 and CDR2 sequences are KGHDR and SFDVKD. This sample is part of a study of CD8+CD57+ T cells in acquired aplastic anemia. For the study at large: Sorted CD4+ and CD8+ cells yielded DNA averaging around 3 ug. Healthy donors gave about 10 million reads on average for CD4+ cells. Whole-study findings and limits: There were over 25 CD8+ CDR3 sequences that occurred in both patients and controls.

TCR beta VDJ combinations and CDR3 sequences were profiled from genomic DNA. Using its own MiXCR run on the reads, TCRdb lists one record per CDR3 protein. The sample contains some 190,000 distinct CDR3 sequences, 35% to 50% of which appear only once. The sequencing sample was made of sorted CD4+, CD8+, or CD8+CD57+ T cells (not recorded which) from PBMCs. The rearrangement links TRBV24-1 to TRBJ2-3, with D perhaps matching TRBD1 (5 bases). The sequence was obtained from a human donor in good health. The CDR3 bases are TGTGCCACCAGTGAAGCCGACAGACCAGATACGCAGTATTTT. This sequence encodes CATSEADRPDTQYF.